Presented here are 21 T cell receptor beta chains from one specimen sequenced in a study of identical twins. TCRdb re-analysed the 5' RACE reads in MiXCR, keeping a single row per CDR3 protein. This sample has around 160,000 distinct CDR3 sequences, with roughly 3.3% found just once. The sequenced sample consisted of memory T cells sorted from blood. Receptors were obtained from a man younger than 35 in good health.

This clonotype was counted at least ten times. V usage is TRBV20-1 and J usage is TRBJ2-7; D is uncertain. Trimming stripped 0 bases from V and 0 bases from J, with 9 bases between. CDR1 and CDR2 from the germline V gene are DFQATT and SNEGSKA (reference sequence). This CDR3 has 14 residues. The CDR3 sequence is CSARDRASSYEQYF. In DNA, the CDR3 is TGCAGTGCTAGAGATCGGGCTAGCTCCTACGAGCAGTACTTC.

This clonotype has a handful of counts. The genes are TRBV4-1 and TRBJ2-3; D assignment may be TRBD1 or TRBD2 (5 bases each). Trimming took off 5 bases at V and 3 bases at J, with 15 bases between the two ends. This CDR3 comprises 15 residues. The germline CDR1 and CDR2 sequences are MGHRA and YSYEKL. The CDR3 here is CASSFRDLRTDTQYF. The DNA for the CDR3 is TGCGCCAGCAGCTTTCGGGACCTTAGGACAGATACGCAGTATTTT.

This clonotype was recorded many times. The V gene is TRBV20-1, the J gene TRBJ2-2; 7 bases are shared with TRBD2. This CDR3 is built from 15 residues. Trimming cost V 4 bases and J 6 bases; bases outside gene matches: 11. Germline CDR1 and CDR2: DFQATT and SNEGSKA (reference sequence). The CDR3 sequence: CSAKRLAEEAGELFF. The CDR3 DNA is TGCAGTGCTAAAAGACTAGCCGAGGAAGCCGGGGAGCTGTTTTTT.

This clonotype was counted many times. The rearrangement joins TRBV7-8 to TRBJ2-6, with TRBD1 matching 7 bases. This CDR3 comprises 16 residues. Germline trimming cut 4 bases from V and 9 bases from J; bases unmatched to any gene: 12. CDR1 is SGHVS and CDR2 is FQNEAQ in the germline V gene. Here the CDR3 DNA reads TGTGCCAGCAGCTCCACCGACAGGGTCGTCGGCAACGTCCTGACTTTC. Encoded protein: CASSSTDRVVGNVLTF.

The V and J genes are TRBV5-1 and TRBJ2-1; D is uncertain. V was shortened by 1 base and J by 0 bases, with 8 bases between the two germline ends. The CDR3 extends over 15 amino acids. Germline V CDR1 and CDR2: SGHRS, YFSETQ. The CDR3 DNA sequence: TGCGCCAGCAGCTTGTTTCAGAGCTCCTACAATGAGCAGTTCTTC. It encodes CASSLFQSSYNEQFF. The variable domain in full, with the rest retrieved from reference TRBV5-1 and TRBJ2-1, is KAGVTQTPRYLIKTRGQQVTLSCSPISGHRSVSWYQQTPGQGLQFLFEYFSETQRNKGNFPGRFSGRQFSNSRSEMNVSTLELGDSALYLCASSLFQSSYNEQFFGPGTRLTVL.

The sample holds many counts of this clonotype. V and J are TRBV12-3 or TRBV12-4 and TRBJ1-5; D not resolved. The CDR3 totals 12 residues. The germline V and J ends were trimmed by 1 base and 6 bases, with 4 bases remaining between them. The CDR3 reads CASSLVRQPQHF. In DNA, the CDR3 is TGTGCCAGCAGTTTAGTCCGTCAGCCCCAGCATTTT.

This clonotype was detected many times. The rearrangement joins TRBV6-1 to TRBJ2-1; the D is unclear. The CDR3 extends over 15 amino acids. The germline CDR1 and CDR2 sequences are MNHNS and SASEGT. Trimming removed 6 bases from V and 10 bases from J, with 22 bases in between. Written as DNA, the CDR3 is TGTGCCAGCAGCCGCACACTGGTGGGCGGAAGGGAGCAGTTCTTC. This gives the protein CASSRTLVGGREQFF.

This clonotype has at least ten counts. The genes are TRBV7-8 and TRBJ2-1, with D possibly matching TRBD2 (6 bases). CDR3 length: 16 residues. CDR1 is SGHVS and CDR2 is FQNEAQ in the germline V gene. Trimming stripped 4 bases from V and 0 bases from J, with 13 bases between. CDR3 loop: CASSSSGGSSYNEQFF. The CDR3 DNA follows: TGTGCCAGCAGCTCAAGCGGAGGGAGCTCCTACAATGAGCAGTTCTTC.

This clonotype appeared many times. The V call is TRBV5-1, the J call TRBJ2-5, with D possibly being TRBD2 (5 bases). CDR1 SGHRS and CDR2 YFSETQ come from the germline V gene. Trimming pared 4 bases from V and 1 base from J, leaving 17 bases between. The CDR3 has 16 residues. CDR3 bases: TGCGCCAGCAGCCGGTCGGGGAACGAACCCCAAGAGACCCAGTACTTC. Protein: CASSRSGNEPQETQYF.

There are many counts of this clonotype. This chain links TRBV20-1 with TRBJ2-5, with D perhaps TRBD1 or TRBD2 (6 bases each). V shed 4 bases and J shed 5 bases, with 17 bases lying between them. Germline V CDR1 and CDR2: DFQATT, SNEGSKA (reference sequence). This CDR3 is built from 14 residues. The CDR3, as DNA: TGCAGTGCTACGCTAGGGGGGCAGGAGGAGACCCAGTACTTC. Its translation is CSATLGGQEETQYF.

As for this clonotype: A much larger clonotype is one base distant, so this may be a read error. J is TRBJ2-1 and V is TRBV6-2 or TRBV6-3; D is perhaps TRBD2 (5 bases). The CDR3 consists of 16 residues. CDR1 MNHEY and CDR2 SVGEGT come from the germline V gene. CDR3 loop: CASSYGEIGPYTEQFF. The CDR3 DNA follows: TGTGCCAGCAGTTACGGGGAGATAGGCCCATACACTGAGCAGTTCTTC.

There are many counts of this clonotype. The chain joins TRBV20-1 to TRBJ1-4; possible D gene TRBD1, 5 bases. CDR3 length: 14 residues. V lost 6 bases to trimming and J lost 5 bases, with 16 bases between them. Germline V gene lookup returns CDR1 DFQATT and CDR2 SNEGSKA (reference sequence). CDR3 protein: CSARQGLQNEKLFF. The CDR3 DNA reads TGCAGTGCCAGGCAGGGACTGCAGAATGAAAAACTGTTTTTT.

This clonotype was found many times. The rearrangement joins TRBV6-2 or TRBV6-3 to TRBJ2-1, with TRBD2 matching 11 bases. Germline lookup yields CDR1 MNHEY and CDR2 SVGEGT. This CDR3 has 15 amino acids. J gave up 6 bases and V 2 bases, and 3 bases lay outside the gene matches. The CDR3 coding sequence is TGTGCCAGCAGTTACAGTCTAGCGGGAGGCAATGAGCAGTTCTTC. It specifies CASSYSLAGGNEQFF.

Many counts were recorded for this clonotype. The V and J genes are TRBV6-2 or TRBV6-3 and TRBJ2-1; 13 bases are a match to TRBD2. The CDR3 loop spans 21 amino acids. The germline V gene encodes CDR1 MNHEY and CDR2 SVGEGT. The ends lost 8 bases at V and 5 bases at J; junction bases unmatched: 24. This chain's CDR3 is CASGDVLTWTSGRRVHNEQFF. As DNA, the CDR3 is TGTGCCAGCGGCGATGTCCTTACCTGGACTAGCGGGAGAAGGGTTCACAATGAGCAGTTCTTC.

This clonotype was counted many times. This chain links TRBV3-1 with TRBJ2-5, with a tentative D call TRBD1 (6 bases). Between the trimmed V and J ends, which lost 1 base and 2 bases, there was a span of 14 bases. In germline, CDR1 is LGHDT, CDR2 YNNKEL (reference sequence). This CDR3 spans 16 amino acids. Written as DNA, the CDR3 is TGTGCCAGCAGCCAAGCGTCAGGGGTGGGACAAGAGACCCAGTACTTC. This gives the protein CASSQASGVGQETQYF.

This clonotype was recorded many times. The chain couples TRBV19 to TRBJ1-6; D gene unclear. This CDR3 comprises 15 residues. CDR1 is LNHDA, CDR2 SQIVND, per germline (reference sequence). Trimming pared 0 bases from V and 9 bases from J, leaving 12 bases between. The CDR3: CASSIEDGLTSPLHF. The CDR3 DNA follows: TGTGCCAGTAGTATAGAGGACGGTCTGACTTCACCCCTCCACTTT.

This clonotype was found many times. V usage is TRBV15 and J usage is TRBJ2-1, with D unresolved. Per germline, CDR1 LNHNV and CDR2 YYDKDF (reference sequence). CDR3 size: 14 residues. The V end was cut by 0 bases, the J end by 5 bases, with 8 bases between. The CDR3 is CATSRDYSHNEQFF. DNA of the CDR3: TGTGCCACCAGCAGAGATTACAGCCACAATGAGCAGTTCTTC. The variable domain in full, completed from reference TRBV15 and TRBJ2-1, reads DAMVIQNPRYQVTQFGKPVTLSCSQTLNHNVMYWYQQKSSQAPKLLFHYYDKDFNNEADTPDNFQSRRPNTSFCFLDIRSPGLGDTAMYLCATSRDYSHNEQFFGPGTRLTVL.

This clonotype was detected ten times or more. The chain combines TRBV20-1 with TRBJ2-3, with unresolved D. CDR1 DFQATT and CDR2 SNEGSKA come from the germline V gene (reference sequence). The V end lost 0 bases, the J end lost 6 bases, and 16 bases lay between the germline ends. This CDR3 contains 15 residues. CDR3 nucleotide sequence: TGCAGTGCTAGAGATCTCCGACTCCCGGTGGATACGCAGTATTTT. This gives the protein CSARDLRLPVDTQYF.

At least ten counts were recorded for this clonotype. The DNA of the CDR3 is TGCGCCAGCAGCCACCCGCTGGGCGGGAGAAGAACGGAGACCCAGTACTTC. Translated: CASSHPLGGRRTETQYF. This chain connects TRBV4-1 to TRBJ2-5, with 7 bases lining up with TRBD2. The V gene's germline CDR1 is MGHRA and CDR2 YSYEKL. Trimming took 3 bases from V and 5 from J; bases not matched to a gene: 15. This CDR3 region has 17 residues.

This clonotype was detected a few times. CDR3 residues: CASSQIAGRETQYF. For the CDR3, the DNA is TGTGCCAGCAGCCAGATAGCAGGGAGAGAGACCCAGTACTTC. V and J are TRBV14 and TRBJ2-5, with D perhaps given as TRBD1 or TRBD2 (5 bases each). V lost 3 bases and J 4 bases, leaving 12 bases between the germline ends. This CDR3 comprises 14 residues. Germline V gene lookup returns CDR1 SGHDN and CDR2 FVKESK.

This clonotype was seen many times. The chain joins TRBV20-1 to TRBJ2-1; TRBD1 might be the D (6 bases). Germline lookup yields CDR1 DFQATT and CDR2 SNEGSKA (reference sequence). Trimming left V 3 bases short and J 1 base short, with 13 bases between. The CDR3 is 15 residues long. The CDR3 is CSASPGQLSYNEQFF. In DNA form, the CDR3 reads TGCAGTGCTAGTCCGGGACAACTATCCTACAATGAGCAGTTCTTC.